This T cell receptor beta chain was recorded in a study of shared clonotypes between healthy human individuals. Findings and limits, study-wide: Naive CD4 clonotype sharing across several donors was approximately 5%.

Researchers partitioned CD4+ cells into CD45RA+ naive and CD45RA-negative memory subsets. Researchers ran the assay at a deep level. Repertoires were generated with immunoSEQ multiplex PCR, while TCRdb's copy carries only in-frame clones and drops some. The table has roughly 2 million clones, roughly 95% seen once; the top ten hold more than 0.1%. V gave up 2 bases and J gave up 3 bases, with 9 bases separating them. Germline V gene lookup returns CDR1 SGHDT and CDR2 YYEEEE. This CDR3 region has 13 residues. Comments on this clone: Antigen: not known.

The material sequenced was naive CD4+ T cells sorted from blood. Specified subset: CD45RA+ positively selected. The receptor was isolated from a man between 18 and 35 years old in good health. The chain couples TRBV5-6 to TRBJ2-7, with unresolved D. The CDR3 loop reads CASSFGGNYEQYF. CDR3 coding DNA: TGTGCCAGCAGCTTTGGCGGAAACTACGAGCAGTACTTC.